These 22 T cell receptor beta chains were all obtained from the same sample, sequenced in a study of blood T cell repertoires in COVID-19. Using immunoSEQ multiplex PCR, the repertoire was profiled, and TCRdb retains in-frame clones only, with some absent. Of around 300,000 clones in the sample, 85% to 90% were seen once. Sequencing used PBMCs or T cells enriched from blood (not recorded which). Receptor source: a woman younger than 35 who had recovered from COVID-19.

This clone is a singleton in its sample. This chain uses TRBV5-1 with TRBJ1-5; D is uncertain. The CDR3 runs 13 residues. Germline CDR1 is SGHRS and CDR2 is YFSETQ. Between the trimmed V and J ends, which lost 4 bases and 2 bases, there was a span of 7 bases. The DNA of the CDR3 is TGCGCCAGCAGCCGACTTGGCAATCAGCCCCAGCATTTT. Residues: CASSRLGNQPQHF.

The chain uses TRBV4-1 and TRBJ2-7, with D hard to call. V was shortened by 1 base and J by 10 bases, with 8 bases between the two germline ends. The CDR3 is 11 amino acids. CDR1 and CDR2 from the germline V gene are MGHRA and YSYEKL. The CDR3 sequence is CASSQVETQYF. The CDR3 DNA reads TGCGCCAGCAGCCAAGTAGAGACTCAGTACTTC.

This chain links TRBV6-5 with TRBJ2-7; unclear D gene. Germline V CDR1 and CDR2: MNHEY, SVGAGI. The length of the CDR3 is 11 residues. Trimming cost V 5 bases and J 3 bases, with 5 bases left between them. For the CDR3, the DNA is TGTGCCAGCAGTCGACTCTACGAGCAGTACTTC. Translated: CASSRLYEQYF.

To note about this clone: The identical CDR3 is also encoded by other nucleotide sequences in the sample. The V call is TRBV27, the J call TRBJ1-2; maybe TRBD1 (5 bases). V was shortened by 2 bases and J by 4 bases, with 11 bases between the two germline ends. Germline-derived CDR1 and CDR2 are MNHEY and SMNVEV (reference sequence). CDR3 length: 14 residues. The CDR3 loop reads CASSLRGRGYGYTF. The CDR3 DNA follows: TGTGCCAGCAGTTTACGAGGTAGGGGCTATGGCTACACCTTC.

The chain carries TRBV5-1 and TRBJ2-2; the D gene is possibly TRBD1 (6 bases). V was shortened by 1 base and J by 6 bases, with 19 bases between the two germline ends. The length of the CDR3 is 17 residues. CDR1 is SGHRS, CDR2 YFSETQ, per germline. CDR3 sequence reads: CASSLLLQGLAPGELFF. For the CDR3, the DNA is TGCGCCAGCAGCTTGCTATTGCAGGGGTTAGCTCCCGGGGAGCTGTTTTTT.

This clone came up a few times. The CDR3 coding sequence is TGTGCCAGCATTCTTAAGTCCGGGGGGACTGAAGCTTTCTTT. Its translation: CASILKSGGTEAFF. The chain links TRBV6-5 to TRBJ1-1, with a tentative D call TRBD1 (5 bases). Germline CDR1 and CDR2: MNHEY and SVGAGI. V lost 7 bases and J 5 bases, leaving 17 bases between the germline ends. CDR3 size: 14 residues.

The chain carries TRBV29-1 and TRBJ2-2; no firm D call. Germline CDR1 SQVTM, CDR2 ANQGSEA. V was cut by 6 bases and J by 1 base, with 12 bases left in between. The CDR3 covers 14 residues. This chain's CDR3 is CSVRTVVNTGELFF. The CDR3 coding sequence is TGCAGCGTCCGCACGGTTGTGAACACCGGGGAGCTGTTTTTT.

The chain uses TRBV6-1 and TRBJ1-2, with D possibly matching TRBD1 (6 bases). The CDR3 loop spans 18 amino acids. Germline V gene data show CDR1 as MNHNS and CDR2 as SASEGT. Deletions cut 2 bases from V and 4 bases from J, with 23 bases between. In nucleotides, the CDR3 is TGTGCCAGCAGTGAACATACCAGATCAGGGGCCCAGAGCTATGGCTACACCTTC. Protein: CASSEHTRSGAQSYGYTF.

The chain joins TRBV7-9 to TRBJ1-2; D is unclear. This CDR3 has 17 residues. Germline lookup yields CDR1 SEHNR and CDR2 FQNEAQ (reference sequence). Between the trimmed V and J ends, which lost 1 base and 8 bases, there was a span of 23 bases. This CDR3 is CASSLVVMRANRGGYTF. CDR3 bases: TGTGCCAGCAGCTTAGTGGTAATGCGGGCGAATCGCGGGGGCTACACCTTC.

Concerning this clone itself: The sample holds other DNA sequences that translate to the same CDR3. V gene TRBV5-4 combines with J gene TRBJ2-7, with D possibly being TRBD1 (6 bases). V was trimmed by 0 bases and J by 2 bases, leaving 9 bases between them. CDR1 is SGHNT, CDR2 YYREEE, per germline (reference sequence). The CDR3 runs to 14 residues. This chain's CDR3 is CASSLGGQTYEQYF. DNA of the CDR3: TGTGCCAGCAGCTTGGGAGGACAGACCTACGAGCAGTACTTC.

The rearrangement joins TRBV4-2 to TRBJ2-5, with 12 positions matching TRBD1. This CDR3 region has 16 residues. V was pared by 2 bases and J by 4 bases, with 5 bases of the junction left unmatched. Germline CDR1 reads LGHNA; CDR2 reads YNFKEQ. The CDR3 nucleotides are TGTGCCAGCAGCCAACCGGGACAGGGGGCAGGAGAGACCCAGTACTTC. Amino acid sequence: CASSQPGQGAGETQYF.

This sequence joins TRBV20-1 and TRBJ1-4; D call uncertain. The length of the CDR3 is 12 residues. The germline V and J ends were trimmed by 3 bases and 4 bases, with 6 bases remaining between them. The germline V gene encodes CDR1 DFQATT and CDR2 SNEGSKA (reference sequence). CDR3 DNA: TGCAGTGCTAGTTTACTTAATGAAAAACTGTTTTTT. Translated: CSASLLNEKLFF.

The rearrangement links TRBV2 to TRBJ1-5; TRBD1 matches 9 bases. Germline CDR1 SNHLY, CDR2 FYNNEI. The CDR3 is 19 amino acids. Unmatched junction bases numbered 15, after V lost 6 bases and J lost 0 bases. CDR3 coding DNA: TGTGCCAGCAGCATAAGGGCACAGGGGGCACTCGCTAGCAATCAGCCCCAGCATTTT. This translates into CASSIRAQGALASNQPQHF.

This rearrangement joins TRBV4-1 to TRBJ2-4; no clear D. Trimming left V 4 bases short and J 0 bases short, with 10 bases between. Germline V CDR1 and CDR2: MGHRA, YSYEKL. The CDR3 totals 15 residues. CDR3 loop: CASSPNPLAKNIQYF. In nucleotides, the CDR3 is TGCGCCAGCAGCCCGAACCCACTAGCCAAAAACATTCAGTACTTC.

The chain links TRBV19 to TRBJ2-3; 10 nucleotides align to TRBD2. The trim removed 6 bases at V and 4 bases at J, leaving 1 base unmatched. This CDR3 spans 13 amino acids. Germline V gene data show CDR1 as LNHDA and CDR2 as SQIVND (reference sequence). The DNA of the CDR3 is TGTGCCAGTAGAACTAGCGGGGCAGATACGCAGTATTTT. It encodes CASRTSGADTQYF.

The chain employs TRBV10-1 and TRBJ2-1; TRBD2 is a possible D gene (5 bases). The V and J ends lost 4 bases and 0 bases respectively, with 7 bases between them. Germline V gene sequence: CDR1 WNHNN, CDR2 SYGVQD (reference sequence). This CDR3 contains 14 residues. CDR3 amino acids: CASSASNSYNEQFF. DNA for the CDR3: TGCGCCAGCAGTGCTAGCAACTCCTACAATGAGCAGTTCTTC.

This clone was seen a single time. Here the CDR3 DNA reads TGTGCCAGCAGCTCGCGGTACTATGGCTACACCTTC. Translated, it gives CASSSRYYGYTF. The rearrangement links TRBV5-6 to TRBJ1-2; D is unresolved. V lost 3 bases and J lost 3, with 6 bases in between. CDR1 and CDR2 from the germline V gene are SGHDT and YYEEEE. The CDR3 has 12 residues. The full variable domain, in which reference TRBV5-6 and TRBJ1-2 provide the parts outside the CDR3, is DAGVTQSPTHLIKTRGQQVTLRCSPKSGHDTVSWYQQALGQGPQFIFQYYEEEERQRGNFPDRFSGHQFPNYSSELNVNALLLGDSALYLCASSSRYYGYTFGSGTRLTVV.

This chain connects TRBV5-1 to TRBJ1-4; D is possibly TRBD1 (5 bases). The germline V gene encodes CDR1 SGHRS and CDR2 YFSETQ. The CDR3 extends over 16 amino acids. The V end was cut by 2 bases, the J end by 5 bases, with 16 bases between. CDR3 protein: CASSFDLNRKNEKLFF. DNA for the CDR3: TGCGCCAGCAGCTTTGATTTGAACAGGAAGAATGAAAAACTGTTTTTT.

V usage is TRBV19 and J usage is TRBJ1-2, with a weak D call TRBD1 (5 bases). V was shortened by 5 bases and J by 2 bases, with 15 bases between the two germline ends. CDR1 is LNHDA, CDR2 SQIVND, per germline (reference sequence). The CDR3 runs 15 residues. The CDR3 is CASSPQAGINYGYTF. In DNA form, the CDR3 reads TGTGCCAGTAGTCCCCAGGCAGGGATAAACTATGGCTACACCTTC.

The V and J genes are TRBV10-2 and TRBJ2-7; 7 bases are a match to TRBD1. V shed 2 bases and J 5 bases; nucleotides not matched to a gene: 12. CDR1 is WSHSY, CDR2 SAAADI, per germline. CDR3 length: 16 residues. The DNA for the CDR3 is TGCGCCAGCAGTGAGGTAAACCGGGACAGTACAAACGAGCAGTACTTC. Amino acids: CASSEVNRDSTNEQYF.

The chain combines TRBV20-1 with TRBJ1-6, with D possibly matching TRBD1 (6 bases). The germline V gene has CDR1 DFQATT and CDR2 SNEGSKA (reference sequence). Trimming stripped 3 bases from V and 10 bases from J, with 16 bases between. The CDR3 is 14 residues long. The CDR3 is CSASGGGISSPLHF. In DNA form, the CDR3 reads TGCAGTGCTAGTGGGGGCGGGATTAGCTCACCCCTCCACTTT.

The gene calls are TRBV2 and TRBJ1-5; 9 nucleotides line up with TRBD1. Germline V gene lookup returns CDR1 SNHLY and CDR2 FYNNEI. The CDR3 has 15 residues. With V trimmed by 4 bases and J by 5 bases, 6 bases remained unmatched. The CDR3 loop is CASSGGTGYHQPQHF. DNA of the CDR3: TGTGCCAGCAGTGGGGGGACAGGGTATCATCAGCCCCAGCATTTT.